This T cell receptor (beta chain) was obtained from a study of T cell repertoires in cytomegalovirus infection. Background on the study: Carrying CMV and the relevant HLA type showed in public TCR beta signatures. Study results and limitations: Summed public TCR beta family frequency identified CMV carriers bearing the relevant HLA. HLA-C-restricted CMV clonotypes gave the most frequent clonotype in two of eight donors.

This CDR3 has 17 residues. Germline CDR1 reads DFQATT; CDR2 reads SNEGSKA (reference sequence). Trimming took 0 bases from V and 0 from J; bases not matched to a gene: 8. This clonotype was counted between two and nine times. Its antigen is unidentified. Using its own MiXCR run on the reads, TCRdb lists one record per CDR3 protein. Of roughly 630,000 distinct CDR3 sequences listed, approximately 25% were seen once; the top ten hold approximately 8.2%. The sequenced sample was CD8+ T cells from PBMCs. This receptor was taken from a human donor in good health (CMV status not recorded). Some clones in this sample may be carry-over from other donors' samples. The chain joins TRBV20-1 to TRBJ1-2, with 9 bases lining up with TRBD1. Written as DNA, the CDR3 is TGCAGTGCTAGAGATGGGACAGGGTTTCCCTCTAACTATGGCTACACCTTC. Translated: CSARDGTGFPSNYGYTF.